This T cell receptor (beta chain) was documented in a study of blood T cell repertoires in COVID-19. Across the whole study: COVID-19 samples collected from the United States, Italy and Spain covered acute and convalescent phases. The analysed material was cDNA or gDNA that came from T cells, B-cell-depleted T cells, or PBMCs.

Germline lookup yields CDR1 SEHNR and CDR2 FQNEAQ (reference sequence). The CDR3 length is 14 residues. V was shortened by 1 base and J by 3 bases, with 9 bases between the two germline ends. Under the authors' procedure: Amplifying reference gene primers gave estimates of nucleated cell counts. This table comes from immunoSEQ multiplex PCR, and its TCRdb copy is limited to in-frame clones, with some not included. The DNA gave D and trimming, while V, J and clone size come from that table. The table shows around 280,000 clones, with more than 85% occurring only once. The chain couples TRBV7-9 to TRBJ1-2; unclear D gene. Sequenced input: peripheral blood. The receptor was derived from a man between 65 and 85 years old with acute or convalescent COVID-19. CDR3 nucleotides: TGTGCCAGCAGCTTAGGAAACAGATACTATGGCTACACCTTC. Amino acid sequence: CASSLGNRYYGYTF.